These 21 T cell receptor beta chains were sequenced from one sample in a study of T-cell reconstitution after alpha-beta-depleted transplantation in children. Library preparation (for TCRbeta) was performed with unique molecular identifiers. TCRdb reanalysed the PCR reads using MiXCR and keeps one entry per CDR3 protein. In the table there are hundreds of thousands of distinct CDR3 sequences, approximately 15% of which are singletons. The material was PBMCs from the stem cell graft donor, obtained from the stem cell graft. The receptors were sampled from a human donor who donated a stem cell graft to a child with acute myeloid leukemia.

This clonotype was found many times. The CDR3 sequence is CSAVHLDRGGYTF. CDR3 DNA: TGCAGCGCCGTACACCTGGACAGGGGAGGCTACACCTTC. This sequence joins TRBV20-1 and TRBJ1-2, with TRBD1 matching over 9 bases. CDR1 is DFQATT, CDR2 SNEGSKA, per germline (reference sequence). The CDR3 contains 13 residues.

The V and J genes are TRBV10-3 and TRBJ1-3; 7 positions match TRBD1. V was clipped by 4 bases and J by 0 bases; unmatched bases: 9. The CDR3 length is 17 residues. CDR1 is ENHRY, CDR2 SYGVKD, per germline. The CDR3 DNA reads as TGTGCCATCAGTGGATCCGGGACAGCCAACTCTGGAAACACCATATATTTT. It translates to CAISGSGTANSGNTIYF.

The rearrangement joins TRBV25-1 to TRBJ2-3, with D perhaps TRBD2 (6 bases). The CDR3 spans 16 residues. The ends were cut back, 5 bases at V and 3 bases at J, with 18 bases in the middle. The germline gives CDR1 MGHDK, CDR2 SYGVNS. CDR3: CASSYSSGVQTDTQYF. The CDR3 nucleotides are TGTGCCAGCAGTTATTCGTCGGGGGTTCAGACAGATACGCAGTATTTT.

The table lists this clonotype with many counts. The chain combines TRBV20-1 with TRBJ2-3; TRBD2 aligns across 9 bases. CDR1 and CDR2 from the germline V gene are DFQATT and SNEGSKA (reference sequence). V gave up 6 bases and J gave up 2 bases; unmatched junction bases: 9. The CDR3 consists of 15 residues. The CDR3, as DNA: TGCAGTGCCCAAAAGACTAGCGGATACACAGATACGCAGTATTTT. Amino acid sequence: CSAQKTSGYTDTQYF.

The V gene is TRBV6-1, the J gene TRBJ2-5, with D possibly TRBD1 on 5 matching bases. CDR1 and CDR2 from the germline V gene are MNHNS and SASEGT. The V end was cut by 4 bases, the J end by 5 bases, with 17 bases between. The CDR3 is 15 amino acids. For the CDR3, the DNA is TGTGCCAGCAGTGTGGACCTTGGGGCCGCTGAGACCCAGTACTTC. Its protein is CASSVDLGAAETQYF.

This clonotype was counted ten times or more. The chain is built from TRBV5-5 and TRBJ2-7; D not certain. Germline loops: CDR1 SGHKS, CDR2 YYEKEE (reference sequence). This CDR3 region has 14 residues. Trimming took off 2 bases at V and 2 bases at J, with 11 bases between the two ends. The CDR3 loop reads CASSFSARTYEQYF. As DNA, the CDR3 is TGTGCCAGCAGCTTTTCGGCCAGGACCTACGAGCAGTACTTC.

This clonotype was seen a handful of times. The chain joins TRBV7-2 to TRBJ1-5; the match to TRBD1 covers 7 bases. The CDR3 has 16 amino acids. The V segment lost 1 base and the J segment 6 bases; nucleotides outside the gene matches: 9. The germline gives CDR1 SGHTA, CDR2 FQGNSA. The CDR3 region is CASSLDRGGLGQPQHF. The CDR3 DNA reads as TGTGCCAGCAGCTTAGACAGGGGCGGCCTCGGTCAGCCCCAGCATTTT.

This clonotype was picked up many times. This sequence joins TRBV20-1 and TRBJ2-1; tentative D call: TRBD1 (6 bases). The germline CDR1 and CDR2 sequences are DFQATT and SNEGSKA (reference sequence). The CDR3 is 16 amino acids. Trimming removed 0 bases at V and 0 bases at J, with 12 bases between. The CDR3 sequence: CSARDLGGVSYNEQFF. CDR3 sequence (DNA): TGCAGTGCTAGAGATCTTGGGGGCGTCTCCTACAATGAGCAGTTCTTC.

This clonotype has only a few counts. The V gene is TRBV29-1, the J gene TRBJ1-2, with 7 bases lining up with TRBD1. CDR3 length: 13 amino acids. J was trimmed by 8 bases and V by 7 bases; bases with no gene match: 13. Looked up from germline, CDR1 is SQVTM and CDR2 is ANQGSEA. The CDR3 is CSAGSEQGRGYTF. DNA of the CDR3: TGCAGCGCAGGATCGGAACAGGGGCGCGGCTACACCTTC. Looking up the rest from reference TRBV29-1 and TRBJ1-2 gives the full variable domain: SAVISQKPSRDICQRGTSLTIQCQVDSQVTMMFWYRQQPGQSLTLIATANQGSEATYESGFVIDKFPISRPNLTFSTLTVSNMSPEDSSIYLCSAGSEQGRGYTFGSGTRLTVV.

The rearrangement uses TRBV12-3 or TRBV12-4 and TRBJ2-1; tentative D call: TRBD2 (5 bases). CDR3 length: 15 residues. V was cut by 8 bases and J by 5 bases, with 19 bases left in between. The CDR3 is CASSAGSHIDNEQFF. DNA for the CDR3: TGTGCCAGCTCCGCGGGTTCCCATATCGACAATGAGCAGTTCTTC.

This clonotype occurred many times. The V and J genes are TRBV20-1 and TRBJ1-2; no clear D gene. The CDR3 is made up of 12 amino acids. Germline V CDR1 and CDR2: DFQATT, SNEGSKA (reference sequence). The V gene lost 3 bases and the J gene lost 8 bases, with 13 bases spanning the gap. Written as DNA, the CDR3 is TGCAGTGCTAGTCCCCAACCTGAGGGCTACACCTTC. This gives the protein CSASPQPEGYTF.

The V gene is TRBV5-1, the J gene TRBJ2-4; D not resolved. The V end was cut by 2 bases, the J end by 8 bases, with 11 bases between. This CDR3 has 13 residues. Germline loops: CDR1 SGHRS, CDR2 YFSETQ. The chain's CDR3 is CASSFLPEDIQYF. In DNA, the CDR3 is TGCGCCAGCAGCTTCCTGCCAGAGGACATTCAGTACTTC.

This clonotype was seen more than once but under ten times. The CDR3 spells CASSLERADTQYF. The CDR3 DNA sequence: TGTGCCAGCAGCTTAGAGAGGGCAGATACGCAGTATTTT. This rearrangement joins TRBV11-2 to TRBJ2-3; D is possibly TRBD2 (5 bases). The CDR3 totals 13 residues. The V end was cut by 0 bases, the J end by 4 bases, with 5 bases between. Germline assignment: CDR1 SGHAT and CDR2 FQNNGV.

This clonotype has just a few counts. The CDR3 DNA follows: TGCAGTGCTAGAGCTTCTGGACAGGGGGTTTGGGATCAGCCCCAGCATTTT. Its translation is CSARASGQGVWDQPQHF. This sequence joins TRBV20-1 and TRBJ1-5; 10 bases align to TRBD1. The germline gives CDR1 DFQATT, CDR2 SNEGSKA (reference sequence). V dropped 1 base and J dropped 5; count of bases not matched to a gene: 11. This CDR3 comprises 17 residues.

This clonotype was picked up many times. The V gene is TRBV29-1, the J gene TRBJ2-4; the match to TRBD2 covers 10 bases. The V and J ends lost 7 bases and 0 bases, in that order; junction bases with no gene match: 12. Germline lookup yields CDR1 SQVTM and CDR2 ANQGSEA. This CDR3 is built from 17 residues. The CDR3 nucleotides are TGCAGCGGGGAGCGGGGGGGCAAATCCCTAGCCAAAAACATTCAGTACTTC. Translation: CSGERGGKSLAKNIQYF. The full variable domain, with the rest looked up from reference TRBV29-1 and TRBJ2-4, is SAVISQKPSRDICQRGTSLTIQCQVDSQVTMMFWYRQQPGQSLTLIATANQGSEATYESGFVIDKFPISRPNLTFSTLTVSNMSPEDSSIYLCSGERGGKSLAKNIQYFGAGTRLSVL.

This chain connects TRBV21-1 to TRBJ2-1. TRBV21-1 is a pseudogene. This CDR3 is built from 13 residues. As DNA, the CDR3 is TGTGCCAGCAGCAAAGATGGAGACAATGAGCAGTTCTTC. This translates into CASSKDGDNEQFF.

This chain uses TRBV24-1 with TRBJ2-7, with a possible D match to TRBD1 (5 bases). The V gene lost 3 bases and the J gene lost 1 base, with 9 bases spanning the gap. The CDR3 sequence is 14 residues long. Germline CDR1 is KGHDR and CDR2 is SFDVKD. This CDR3 reads CATSDARVSYEQYF. CDR3 DNA sequence: TGTGCCACCAGTGATGCCAGGGTTTCCTACGAGCAGTACTTC.

The CDR3 coding sequence is TGCGCCAGCAGCCCGCCTCCAAACTCGAACACTGAAGCTTTCTTT. This sequence encodes CASSPPPNSNTEAFF. This chain links TRBV5-1 with TRBJ1-1; D is undetermined. This CDR3 spans 15 amino acids. In germline, CDR1 is SGHRS, CDR2 YFSETQ. V shed 4 bases and J shed 1 base, with 14 bases lying between them.

Ten or more counts support this clonotype. The chain couples TRBV4-3 to TRBJ1-1; D might be TRBD1 (5 bases). The CDR3 covers 14 residues. Between the trimmed V and J ends, which lost 0 bases and 4 bases, there was a span of 9 bases. Per germline, CDR1 LGHNA and CDR2 YSLEER. CDR3 coding DNA: TGCGCCAGCAGCCAAGACCGGGGCTCCACTGAAGCTTTCTTT. It is translated as CASSQDRGSTEAFF.

This clonotype was recorded at least ten times. The chain has TRBV20-1 and TRBJ1-4; TRBD1 is a possible D gene (6 bases). Germline values: CDR1 DFQATT, CDR2 SNEGSKA (reference sequence). This CDR3 region has 12 residues. Trimming took 7 bases from V and 12 from J, leaving 18 bases between them. The CDR3 nucleotides are TGCAGTGTGGCTTTGGGGTCAGGGGAACTGTTTTTT. Translation gives CSVALGSGELFF.

This clonotype has just a few counts. The genes are TRBV5-5 and TRBJ1-2; 9 bases fit TRBD1. The CDR3 sequence is 15 residues long. Germline trimming cut 2 bases from V and 4 bases from J; bases unmatched to any gene: 6. Germline V gene lookup returns CDR1 SGHKS and CDR2 YYEKEE (reference sequence). This CDR3 is CASSFSGTGSYGYTF. The CDR3 DNA reads as TGTGCCAGCAGCTTCTCCGGGACAGGGAGCTATGGCTACACCTTC. Full variable domain (remainder filled in from reference TRBV5-5 and TRBJ1-2): DAGVTQSPTHLIKTRGQQVTLRCSPISGHKSVSWYQQVLGQGPQFIFQYYEKEERGRGNFPDRFSARQFPNYSSELNVNALLLGDSALYLCASSFSGTGSYGYTFGSGTRLTVV.